Presented here are 5 T cell receptor beta chains from one specimen sequenced in a study of CD8+CD57+ T cells in acquired aplastic anemia. According to the study, genomic DNA was the template for TCR beta VDJ and CDR3 profiling. TCRdb re-called the reads through MiXCR, storing one row per CDR3 protein. This sample has 95,000 to 150,000 distinct CDR3 sequences, with about 43% found just once. Patients chosen for sequencing had CD8+CD57+ cells that had expanded, as shown by flow cytometry. The sample comprised sorted CD4+, CD8+, or CD8+CD57+ T cells (not recorded which) from PBMCs. Every receptor here comes from a human donor with aplastic anemia.

There are many counts of this clonotype. The chain recombines TRBV6-1 with TRBJ2-1; D is perhaps TRBD1 (6 bases). The V end lost 11 bases, the J end lost 10 bases, and 18 bases lay between the germline ends. Germline V lookup: CDR1 MNHNS, CDR2 SASEGT. This CDR3 is built from 12 residues. CDR3 coding DNA: TGTGCCGGTGGACAGCCGTGGGGCGAGCAGTTCTTC. Its protein product is CAGGQPWGEQFF.

This clonotype was seen only a few times. The J gene is TRBJ1-4, the V gene TRBV25-1; D may be TRBD1 (5 bases). Trimming stripped 5 bases from V and 11 bases from J, with 24 bases between. Germline V gene sequence: CDR1 MGHDK, CDR2 SYGVNS. This CDR3 contains 16 residues. The CDR3 coding sequence is TGTGCCAGCAGTACCACTTCCGGGACGGGGAGTTCGAAACTGTTTTTT. Residues: CASSTTSGTGSSKLFF. The variable domain in full, with the rest retrieved from reference TRBV25-1 and TRBJ1-4, is EADIYQTPRYLVIGTGKKITLECSQTMGHDKMYWYQQDPGMELHLIHYSYGVNSTEKGDLSSESTVSRIRTEHFPLTLESARPSHTSQYLCASSTTSGTGSSKLFFGSGTQLSVL.

This chain joins TRBV19 and TRBJ1-2; D perhaps matches TRBD1 (6 bases). CDR1 LNHDA and CDR2 SQIVND come from the germline V gene (reference sequence). The CDR3 loop spans 14 amino acids. With 2 bases removed from V and 4 bases from J, the gap between germline ends came to 11 bases. CDR3 amino acids: CASSIKGQSYGYTF. CDR3 nucleotides: TGTGCCAGTAGTATAAAAGGACAGAGCTATGGCTACACCTTC.

This clonotype was seen many times. The chain joins TRBV6-5 to TRBJ1-2; maybe TRBD1 (6 bases). V dropped 0 bases and J dropped 4 bases, with 12 bases sitting between them. The germline CDR1 and CDR2 sequences are MNHEY and SVGAGI. The CDR3 runs 15 residues. DNA for the CDR3: TGTGCCAGCAGTTACTCGGCAGGGGCTGCCTATGGCTACACCTTC. It encodes CASSYSAGAAYGYTF.

This clonotype was observed a handful of times. A read error may explain this, as a much larger clone is one base away. The chain has TRBV20-1 and TRBJ2-5, with D perhaps TRBD1 (5 bases). The V gene lost 1 base and the J gene lost 5 bases, with 11 bases spanning the gap. The length of the CDR3 is 13 residues. The germline gives CDR1 DFQATT, CDR2 SNEGSKA (reference sequence). In nucleotides, the CDR3 is TGCAGTGCTAGAGGGTGGGGCCGGGAGACCCAGTACTTC. Protein sequence: CSARGWGRETQYF.